The 28 T cell receptor beta chains given below trace back to one sample, sequenced in a study of shared clonotypes between healthy human individuals. Generated by immunoSEQ multiplex PCR, the TCRdb table keeps only in-frame clones and is missing some. The table lists more than 900,000 clones, approximately 78% of them singletons. The sample taken for sequencing was memory CD4+ T cells from PBMCs. Documented subset: CD45RA-negative fraction. The receptors were sampled from a man in his late teens or twenties in good health. Some clones in this sample may be carry-over from other donors' samples.

V and J are TRBV7-2 and TRBJ1-2; TRBD1 matches at 7 bases. Germline lookup yields CDR1 SGHTA and CDR2 FQGNSA. The CDR3 runs 16 residues. Trimming at V came to 5 bases and at J to 0 bases, leaving 9 bases not matched to a gene. The CDR3 DNA is TGTGCCAGCAGCACACCGCCAGGGGGGGCTAACTATGGCTACACCTTC. Translation gives CASSTPPGGANYGYTF.

The gene calls are TRBV5-4 and TRBJ2-1; D gene ambiguous. CDR1 SGHNT and CDR2 YYREEE come from the germline V gene (reference sequence). V lost 4 bases to trimming and J lost 5 bases, with 16 bases between them. The CDR3 length is 15 residues. This CDR3 is CASSPDPQYDNEQFF. The CDR3 DNA reads TGTGCCAGCAGCCCTGATCCCCAGTACGACAATGAGCAGTTCTTC.

The rearrangement uses TRBV7-6 and TRBJ2-7; a possible D gene is TRBD1 (5 bases). The V gene lost 5 bases and the J gene lost 3 bases, with 17 bases spanning the gap. This CDR3 has 15 residues. From germline, CDR1 is SGHVS and CDR2 FNYEAQ. The CDR3 here is CASSPRPQGLYEQYF. The CDR3 region has the DNA TGTGCCAGCAGCCCCCGCCCCCAGGGCCTCTACGAGCAGTACTTC.

This rearrangement joins TRBV9 to TRBJ1-4; D not resolved. Germline V gene data show CDR1 as SGDLS and CDR2 as YYNGEE. This CDR3 contains 14 residues. Trimming removed 2 bases at V and 8 bases at J, with 13 bases between. CDR3 sequence: CASSVGVTVEKLFF. CDR3 DNA sequence: TGTGCCAGCAGCGTTGGGGTAACGGTGGAAAAACTGTTTTTT.

The J gene is TRBJ2-2, the V gene TRBV9; TRBD2 might be the D (5 bases). Germline V gene lookup returns CDR1 SGDLS and CDR2 YYNGEE. The V gene lost 6 bases and the J gene lost 4 bases, with 13 bases spanning the gap. The CDR3 is made up of 14 amino acids. Here the CDR3 reads CASKRGPGTGELFF. CDR3 DNA: TGTGCCAGCAAGCGAGGGCCGGGCACCGGGGAGCTGTTTTTT.

This clone appeared a single time. The chain combines TRBV5-1 with TRBJ2-7, with 15 bases matching TRBD2. Per germline, CDR1 SGHRS and CDR2 YFSETQ. V lost 4 bases and J lost 3; bases outside the gene matches: 2. The CDR3 totals 15 residues. The CDR3 nucleotides are TGCGCCAGCAGCGGGACTAGCGGGAGGTACTACGAGCAGTACTTC. It yields the protein CASSGTSGRYYEQYF.

The rearrangement joins TRBV7-8 to TRBJ2-7, with D maybe TRBD2 (6 bases). Germline-derived CDR1 and CDR2 are SGHVS and FQNEAQ. This CDR3 has 14 residues. Trimming stripped 5 bases from V and 4 bases from J, with 15 bases between. The CDR3 DNA follows: TGTGCCAGCAGCCGGGGGACGTCTGTGTACGAGCAGTACTTC. Residues: CASSRGTSVYEQYF.

The CDR3 region is CASSNTGGSGLYNEQFF. The CDR3 DNA follows: TGTGCCAGCAGCAACACAGGGGGTAGTGGCCTCTACAATGAGCAGTTCTTC. The J gene is TRBJ2-1, the V gene TRBV9, with 8 positions matching TRBD1. Germline CDR1 SGDLS, CDR2 YYNGEE. V gave up 4 bases and J gave up 3 bases; unmatched junction bases: 12. The CDR3 covers 17 residues.

In DNA, the CDR3 is TGTGCCAGCAGCTTAAGTGGGGAGATTGGAAACACCATATATTTT. Translation gives CASSLSGEIGNTIYF. This rearrangement joins TRBV7-9 to TRBJ1-3; D call uncertain. V dropped 2 bases and J dropped 3 bases, with 11 bases sitting between them. Looked up from germline, CDR1 is SEHNR and CDR2 is FQNEAQ (reference sequence). The CDR3 runs to 15 residues.

The J gene is TRBJ2-5, the V gene TRBV7-8; 10 bases fit TRBD1. Trimming at V came to 7 bases and at J to 5 bases, leaving 16 bases not matched to a gene. CDR3 length equals 17 residues. The germline gives CDR1 SGHVS, CDR2 FQNEAQ. The CDR3 is CASTTRWGTGVAETQYF. The CDR3 DNA sequence: TGTGCCAGCACCACCCGGTGGGGGACAGGGGTAGCGGAGACCCAGTACTTC.

The rearrangement uses TRBV7-7 and TRBJ2-2; D may be TRBD2 (5 bases). V lost 1 base to trimming and J lost 6 bases, with 12 bases between them. There are 15 residues in the CDR3. CDR1 is SSHAT, CDR2 FNYEAQ, per germline (reference sequence). The CDR3 region is CASSLGAGVPGELFF. The DNA for the CDR3 is TGTGCCAGCAGCTTAGGTGCCGGGGTCCCCGGGGAGCTGTTTTTT.

The genes are TRBV6-4 and TRBJ1-2; the D gene is possibly TRBD1 (5 bases). The germline V and J ends were trimmed by 5 bases and 5 bases, with 9 bases remaining between them. The CDR3 totals 12 residues. Germline assignment: CDR1 MRHNA and CDR2 SNTAGT. CDR3 sequence: CASSRDGYGYTF. DNA of the CDR3: TGTGCCAGCAGTCGGGACGGTTATGGCTACACCTTC.

This clone was seen a few times. The J gene is TRBJ2-5, the V gene TRBV15; no clear D gene. V was trimmed by 3 bases and J by 4 bases, leaving 15 bases between them. The V gene's germline CDR1 is LNHNV and CDR2 YYDKDF (reference sequence). The length of the CDR3 is 15 residues. CDR3 bases: TGTGCCACCAGCAGTCTTATGAGGAAGTCAGAGACCCAGTACTTC. Translation gives CATSSLMRKSETQYF.

The V call is TRBV7-9, the J call TRBJ2-1; 11 nucleotides align to TRBD2. The CDR3 sequence is 14 residues long. Trimming cost V 6 bases and J 9 bases; bases outside gene matches: 7. Looked up from germline, CDR1 is SEHNR and CDR2 is FQNEAQ (reference sequence). The CDR3 sequence is CASRVLAGAFEQFF. The CDR3 DNA reads as TGTGCCAGCAGGGTACTAGCGGGGGCATTTGAGCAGTTCTTC. Combining the CDR3 with reference TRBV7-9 and TRBJ2-1 gives the whole variable domain DTGVSQNPRHKITKRGQNVTFRCDPISEHNRLYWYRQTLGQGPEFLTYFQNEAQLEKSRLLSDRFSAERPKGSFSTLEIQRTEQGDSAMYLCASRVLAGAFEQFFGPGTRLTVL.

This clone was counted only a few times. The same CDR3 is also encoded by other DNA sequences in this sample. The chain is built from TRBV30 and TRBJ2-7, with D hard to call. The CDR3 runs to 11 residues. Germline CDR1 and CDR2: GTSNPN and SVGIG (reference sequence). The V and J ends lost 0 bases and 3 bases respectively, with 3 bases between them. The CDR3 nucleotides are TGTGCCTGGAGTGTGCTCTACGAGCAGTACTTC. It yields the protein CAWSVLYEQYF. The whole variable domain, remainder taken from reference TRBV30 and TRBJ2-7, is SQTIHQWPATLVQPVGSPLSLECTVEGTSNPNLYWYRQAAGRGLQLLFYSVGIGQISSEVPQNLSASRPQDRQFILSSKKLLLSDSGFYLCAWSVLYEQYFGPGTRLTVT.

The chain has TRBV2 and TRBJ2-1; D gene ambiguous. This CDR3 is 14 amino acids long. Germline CDR1 SNHLY, CDR2 FYNNEI. Between the trimmed V and J ends, which lost 0 bases and 0 bases, there was a span of 3 bases. The CDR3 region has the DNA TGTGCCAGCAGTGAAGCGCACTCCTACAATGAGCAGTTCTTC. Translation: CASSEAHSYNEQFF.

This chain joins TRBV12-5 and TRBJ1-3; D might be TRBD1 (6 bases). CDR3 length equals 15 residues. The V gene lost 0 bases and the J gene lost 1 base, with 7 bases spanning the gap. Germline V gene data show CDR1 as LGHNT and CDR2 as FRNRAP. The CDR3 DNA reads as TGTGCTAGTGGTTTGGTAAGGGGGTCTGGAAACACCATATATTTT. Amino acid sequence: CASGLVRGSGNTIYF.

The V and J genes are TRBV11-2 and TRBJ2-3; D gene ambiguous. The V and J ends lost 4 bases and 1 base respectively, with 12 bases between them. The germline gives CDR1 SGHAT, CDR2 FQNNGV. The CDR3 consists of 15 residues. The CDR3 is CASSWTIGGTDTQYF. Written as DNA, the CDR3 is TGTGCCAGCAGCTGGACGATTGGGGGCACAGATACGCAGTATTTT. Full variable domain (missing parts from reference TRBV11-2 and TRBJ2-3): EAGVAQSPRYKIIEKRQSVAFWCNPISGHATLYWYQQILGQGPKLLIQFQNNGVVDDSQLPKDRFSAERLKGVDSTLKIQPAKLEDSAVYLCASSWTIGGTDTQYFGPGTRLTVL.

The genes are TRBV6-1 and TRBJ2-4; no clear D gene. This CDR3 contains 19 residues. Trimming took off 1 base at V and 0 bases at J, with 19 bases between the two ends. Germline lookup yields CDR1 MNHNS and CDR2 SASEGT. The CDR3 here is CASSEGVAQSKLAKNIQYF. CDR3 nucleotide sequence: TGTGCCAGCAGTGAAGGAGTAGCACAGAGTAAACTAGCCAAAAACATTCAGTACTTC.

The CDR3: CASSFFGAGGVTTEAFF. In DNA form, the CDR3 reads TGTGCCAGCAGCTTCTTCGGGGCAGGGGGCGTAACAACTGAAGCTTTCTTT. V usage is TRBV5-4 and J usage is TRBJ1-1, with 8 positions matching TRBD1. The germline V gene has CDR1 SGHNT and CDR2 YYREEE (reference sequence). The V gene end was trimmed by 2 bases and the J gene end by 5 bases; junction bases not matched to a gene: 14. The length of the CDR3 is 17 residues.

The genes are TRBV6-1 and TRBJ1-2; TRBD1 is a possible D gene (5 bases). This CDR3 region has 14 residues. The germline V gene has CDR1 MNHNS and CDR2 SASEGT. V was pared by 8 bases and J by 4 bases, with 17 bases between. The CDR3 region is CASVPGPTPYGYTF. The CDR3 coding sequence is TGTGCCAGCGTTCCGGGGCCTACCCCCTATGGCTACACCTTC.

The chain recombines TRBV7-6 with TRBJ2-7, with a tentative D call TRBD1 (6 bases). Trimming took off 4 bases at V and 6 bases at J, with 19 bases between the two ends. In germline, CDR1 is SGHVS, CDR2 FNYEAQ. The CDR3 runs 15 residues. The CDR3 DNA reads TGTGCCAGCAGCTCTGGGTCCAGGGGTGCGGGCGAGCAGTACTTC. Its protein product is CASSSGSRGAGEQYF.

The V call is TRBV29-1, the J call TRBJ2-7; D possibly matches TRBD1 or TRBD2 (5 bases each). This CDR3 spans 15 amino acids. Trimming cost V 0 bases and J 5 bases, with 17 bases left between them. Germline-derived CDR1 and CDR2 are SQVTM and ANQGSEA. The CDR3: CSVEDGRDGPHEQYF. The CDR3 DNA is TGCAGCGTTGAAGACGGAAGGGACGGGCCCCACGAGCAGTACTTC.

This clone was recorded only once. The rearrangement joins TRBV15 to TRBJ1-4, with no clear D. The germline V and J ends were trimmed by 1 base and 0 bases, with 9 bases remaining between them. Germline CDR1 and CDR2: LNHNV and YYDKDF (reference sequence). This CDR3 has 16 residues. DNA of the CDR3: TGTGCCACCAGCAGAGCCAACCCTGCAACTAATGAAAAACTGTTTTTT. Protein: CATSRANPATNEKLFF.

V usage is TRBV28 and J usage is TRBJ2-1; 7 bases agree with TRBD2. CDR3 size: 16 residues. Germline CDR1 MDHEN, CDR2 SYDVKM. The J segment lost 4 bases and the V segment lost 2 bases, leaving 8 bases of the junction unmatched. The CDR3: CASSLGGSSGYNEQFF. The CDR3 DNA is TGTGCCAGCAGTTTAGGGGGGTCTAGCGGATACAATGAGCAGTTCTTC.

This chain uses TRBV28 with TRBJ1-2, with 9 bases lining up with TRBD1. This CDR3 is 17 amino acids long. Germline CDR1 MDHEN, CDR2 SYDVKM. V was pared by 5 bases and J by 0 bases, with 10 bases of the junction left unmatched. CDR3 amino acids: CASSIGTGTASNYGYTF. The CDR3 coding sequence is TGTGCCAGCAGTATAGGGACAGGGACTGCTTCTAACTATGGCTACACCTTC.

The chain links TRBV5-1 to TRBJ2-1, with 12 nucleotides matching TRBD1. V lost 0 bases and J lost 9; bases outside the gene matches: 4. The CDR3 is made up of 15 amino acids. Germline V gives CDR1 SGHRS, CDR2 YFSETQ. The CDR3 coding sequence is TGCGCCAGCAGCTTGGGGGACAGGGGGCGAGGTGAGCAGTTCTTC. The encoded protein is CASSLGDRGRGEQFF. The variable domain in full, with the rest retrieved from reference TRBV5-1 and TRBJ2-1, is KAGVTQTPRYLIKTRGQQVTLSCSPISGHRSVSWYQQTPGQGLQFLFEYFSETQRNKGNFPGRFSGRQFSNSRSEMNVSTLELGDSALYLCASSLGDRGRGEQFFGPGTRLTVL.

The genes are TRBV4-1 and TRBJ2-3; 10 bases align to TRBD2. The length of the CDR3 is 16 residues. V lost 3 bases and J lost 7; bases outside the gene matches: 10. The germline gives CDR1 MGHRA, CDR2 YSYEKL. The CDR3 nucleotides read TGCGCCAGCAGCCAGCGACTAGCGGGCGACGTACATACGCAGTATTTT. Its translation: CASSQRLAGDVHTQYF.